A single sample is the source of the 8 T cell receptor beta chains below, sequenced in a study of blood T cell repertoires in COVID-19. Profiling relied on immunoSEQ multiplex PCR, and the TCRdb table lists in-frame clones only, not all of them. Of 100,000 or so clones in the sample, 80% to 90% were seen once. Sequenced sample: PBMCs or T cells enriched from blood (not recorded which). These receptors were collected from a woman between 45 and 60 years old who had recovered from COVID-19.

This chain joins TRBV19 and TRBJ1-2, with a possible D match to TRBD1 (6 bases). Trimming pared 8 bases from V and 2 bases from J, leaving 21 bases between. The CDR3 runs to 16 residues. The germline CDR1 and CDR2 sequences are LNHDA and SQIVND (reference sequence). CDR3 region: CASWGQGRMSNYGYTF. CDR3 DNA: TGTGCCAGTTGGGGGCAGGGTCGTATGTCGAACTATGGCTACACCTTC. Together with reference TRBV19 and TRBJ1-2, the CDR3 gives the full variable domain: DGGITQSPKYLFRKEGQNVTLSCEQNLNHDAMYWYRQDPGQGLRLIYYSQIVNDFQKGDIAEGYSVSREKKESFPLTVTSAQKNPTAFYLCASWGQGRMSNYGYTFGSGTRLTVV.

The CDR3 nucleotides are TGTGCCAGCAGTTTACCGGGGGGGGAGCAGTACTTC. It encodes CASSLPGGEQYF. The rearrangement uses TRBV28 and TRBJ2-7; 8 nucleotides agree with TRBD2. Germline V lookup: CDR1 MDHEN, CDR2 SYDVKM. This CDR3 region has 12 residues. V gave up 2 bases and J gave up 7 bases; unmatched junction bases: 1.

This clone was found once. The chain links TRBV5-1 to TRBJ2-5; perhaps TRBD1 as D (5 bases). The CDR3 runs 18 residues. CDR1 SGHRS and CDR2 YFSETQ come from the germline V gene. Trimming left V 0 bases short and J 2 bases short, with 20 bases between. The chain's CDR3 is CASSLEGRRGAWQETQYF. CDR3 in DNA: TGCGCCAGCAGCTTGGAAGGACGTAGGGGCGCATGGCAAGAGACCCAGTACTTC.

The rearrangement uses TRBV5-1 and TRBJ2-1; D ambiguous. Germline loops: CDR1 SGHRS, CDR2 YFSETQ. Trimming shortened V by 3 bases and J by 4 bases, and 8 bases separated the two germline ends. The CDR3 length is 13 residues. The CDR3 region has the DNA TGCGCCAGCAGCTCATCACTTTACAATGAGCAGTTCTTC. Protein sequence: CASSSSLYNEQFF.

The chain links TRBV12-3 or TRBV12-4 to TRBJ1-4; no clear D gene. V was clipped by 6 bases and J by 4 bases, with 9 bases between them. This CDR3 region has 13 residues. The CDR3 nucleotides read TGTGCCAGCAGCGGGAGAGGTAATGAAAAACTGTTTTTT. As protein: CASSGRGNEKLFF.

This rearrangement joins TRBV10-3 to TRBJ1-2, with a tentative D call TRBD1 (6 bases). Trimming left V 0 bases short and J 7 bases short, with 18 bases between. Per germline, CDR1 ENHRY and CDR2 SYGVKD. The CDR3 contains 16 residues. CDR3 residues: CAISESTYSGAGGYTF. CDR3 nucleotides: TGTGCCATCAGTGAGTCGACTTACTCAGGGGCGGGTGGCTACACCTTC.

The CDR3 bases are TGTGCCAGCAGTCTGACAGGGTTCATGGGCAATCAGCCCCAGCATTTT. It yields the protein CASSLTGFMGNQPQHF. The V gene is TRBV27, the J gene TRBJ1-5, with 7 bases fitting TRBD1. V trimming: 5 bases; J trimming: 2 bases; junction bases outside the gene matches: 9. The CDR3 length is 16 residues. CDR1 is MNHEY, CDR2 SMNVEV, per germline (reference sequence).

The chain joins TRBV7-9 to TRBJ2-7; D not certain. This CDR3 spans 14 amino acids. Germline assignment: CDR1 SEHNR and CDR2 FQNEAQ (reference sequence). Trimming took 7 bases from V and 0 from J, leaving 13 bases between them. The CDR3: CASNTGTGSYEQYF. The CDR3 DNA reads as TGTGCCAGCAACACTGGAACGGGCTCCTACGAGCAGTACTTC.